This T cell receptor (beta chain) derives from a study of regulatory T cells in long-lasting Graves disease (dated by TCRdb to about 2021). Notes on the research overall: In the newly diagnosed Graves' disease group, patients had been taking antithyroid drugs for less than 3 months. The study took place in China and was registered as a clinical trial. A total of approximately 35 samples were covered by TCR sequencing, comprising approximately 13 persistent and 20 or so newly diagnosed Graves' disease patients. This study used TCR sequencing and RNA sequencing of peripheral blood to compare persistent Graves' disease patients against newly diagnosed Graves' disease patients.

From the cysteine through the phenylalanine, the CDR3 covers 16 amino acids. Solely the CDR3 DNA is kept, with 48 bases framed from the first base. The germline V gene encodes CDR1 SGHAT and CDR2 FQNNGV. The junction carries 19 bases between V and J, which are trimmed by 5 bases and 2 bases respectively. According to the study, the label for this sample's time point signals: newly diagnosed GD, antithyroid drugs for less than 3 months. For both TCR sequencing and RNA sequencing, RNA was extracted from PBMCs in TRIzol. Graves' disease was diagnosed according to American Thyroid Association guidelines. The patients came from an endocrinology department in Xi'an, China. Each patient gave approximately 9 milliliters of peripheral blood, collected in an EDTA anticoagulant tube. Ficoll Paque Plus density gradient separation was used to isolate PBMCs, and no further T cell sorting was performed. An Agilent 2100 Bioanalyzer and agarose gel were used to assess RNA quality, and a NanoDrop 2000 was used to measure RNA concentration.

This clonotype showed up many times. The antigen this receptor binds is unknown. Base qualities are missing; no much larger clone stands one base away. Receptors were amplified or captured by multiplex PCR. The sequencing machine was an Illumina HiSeq 4000. TCR beta libraries were built with iRepertoire HTBI primers and Arm-PCR amplification of CDR3 regions. Before sequencing, the PCR products underwent gel purification. The authors processed their data as follows. Gene usage analysis of CDR3 amino acid clonotypes used the 62 TRBV and 14 to 15 TRBJ segments found across samples. COPE and FqMerger were used to merge the filtered high-quality paired reads into contigs. Contigs were aligned with BLAST to IMGT TRBV, TRBD and TRBJ reference genes, and CDR3 was defined per IMGT. Highly expanded clones were defined as clonotypes with a frequency above 0.1%. Repertoire diversity was measured by Shannon entropy, and V-J evenness by the Gini coefficient. Public clonotypes were defined as clonotypes shared by more than one individual. TCRdb applied fastp at Q25 and MiXCR to the public reads, then kept only in-frame beta chains. Duplicate CDR3 protein sequences are folded into a single record with the most common DNA and genes. TCRdb, not the original authors, processed these V and J calls. Across this sample there are about 360,000 distinct CDR3 sequences, with 15% to 20% seen only once. The ten biggest clones cover 20% of the sample.

Study-wide conclusions, independent of this receptor: Peripheral blood alone was examined, since thyroid tissue, which constituted the primary lesion, could not be accessed. Persistent Graves' disease patients showed lower TCR Shannon entropy and fewer highly expanded clones than newly diagnosed patients, suggesting clonal expansion. Patients with persistent disease shared more public clonotypes (under 3,000) than newly diagnosed patients did (966). Sequencing and analysis were limited to the TCR beta chain. TRBV28, TRBJ1-2 and TRBJ2-5 were preferentially used in persistent disease, while TRBV20-1 and TRBJ2-1 were favored in newly diagnosed disease. The small sample size was acknowledged by the authors as a limitation that may reduce accuracy.

These sequences were also reported in another study, on T cells in Graves' hyperthyroidism and ophthalmopathy. The other study reports the following: Stable Graves' hyperthyroidism was defined as no progression to ophthalmopathy during 18 months of follow-up. Hyperthyroidism patients were newly diagnosed, with disease duration under 2 months, and aged 18 to 65 years. Exclusion was applied to patients with uncontrolled infections, other autoimmune diseases, pregnancy or lactation. Diagnoses were established on the basis of clinical symptoms, serum thyroxine and TRAb, thyroid ultrasound, and orbital computed tomography. For the first round of RT-PCR on the TCR CDR3, the HTBI primer set was used together with the Qiagen OneStep RT-PCR kit. Most expanded thyroid clonotypes (frequency above 0.001) were also detected in blood, suggesting blood repertoires may reflect thyroid immune responses. A 13 V-J signature model separated ophthalmopathy from stable hyperthyroidism, with approximately 86% sensitivity and roughly 81% specificity in cross-validation and 80%/75% in testing. In validation, the model predicted progression to ophthalmopathy with over 65% sensitivity and over 72% specificity, a median of 6.5 months before onset. To identify TCR V-J signatures that set the groups apart, the researchers used a discovery cohort of 100 patients, made up of approximately 43 with Graves' ophthalmopathy and approximately 57 with stable Graves' hyperthyroidism. Prospective prediction of ophthalmopathy was tested in an independent validation cohort of fewer than 20 hyperthyroidism patients and 15 to 17 patients who later progressed to ophthalmopathy. The roughly 100 discovery patients were divided at random into training and test sets in a 7:3 ratio. The study also compared thyroid tissue and blood T-cell repertoires from five or six Graves' hyperthyroidism patients. After blood sampling, hyperthyroidism patients were treated with methimazole at a starting dose of 30 mg daily, and ophthalmopathy patients were treated with high-dose intravenous methylprednisolone. The libraries were constructed in a second round of multiplex PCR and then size-selected and purified. Paired-end sequencing of the libraries was performed with 100 bp reads on an Illumina HiSeq2000. SOAPnuke was used to process the raw data, throwing out any read that contained adapters or uncalled bases, had a mean Phred below 15, or lacked an exact constant-primer or identifier match. High-quality paired reads were merged using COPE v1.2.5, and each unique nucleotide sequence was defined as a clonotype. Clonotypes were aligned to IMGT TRBV, TRBD and TRBJ reference segments using MiTCR v1.1. The analysis was restricted to V-J combinations with a frequency above 0.0001, which together covered 99% to 99.2% of the repertoires. The TCS score was defined as the ratio of F50 (clonal expansion) to E x V (chaos), calculated using BLOSUM62-based TCRdist between CDR3 peptides within each V-J. Welch's t-statistics and random forest reduced around 510 V-J features to under 15, which were used in a naive Bayes classifier (R e1071). Sample size was not statistically predetermined, and blinding of investigators to group allocation was not performed. The paper describes TCR Vbeta CDR3 sequencing of 135 peripheral blood samples, made up of around 41 ophthalmopathy patients, 70 to 75 hyperthyroidism patients and 17 progressor patients.

This TCR derives from a woman aged 18-35 years with Graves disease. Donor details come from another sample of the same person, matched by shared clones. Sequencing was performed on peripheral blood mononuclear cells (PBMCs), taken at new diagnosis, from a patient treated with antithyroid drugs. The V gene is TRBV11-2 and the J gene is TRBJ2-7, with TRBD2 as a weak D call on 6 bases. The nucleotide sequence is given as TGTGCCAGCAGCCATCCTTGGGGGGTTCGCACCTACGAGCAGTACTTC. Translated, this is CASSHPWGVRTYEQYF.